This T cell receptor (beta chain) originates from a study of T cells after yellow fever vaccination (dated by TCRdb to about 2019). Background on the whole study: Libraries from fractions with low cell numbers were prepared with the SMART-Seq v4 Ultra Low Input RNA kit. To follow T-cell clones before and after primary and booster YFV17D yellow fever vaccination, bulk TCR alpha and beta repertoires were sequenced over time. The cohort comprised two healthy male donors, one aged 18 to 29 and one aged 30 to 40 years. Blood was collected at multiple timepoints before and after primary and secondary immunization, and bulk PBMC replicates and cell subsets were isolated.

Results the study describes overall, beyond this receptor: The study included only a couple of donors, which limits how far the findings can be generalized. Most clones expanded after primary vaccination (96% of CD4 and around 89% of CD8) were re-detected after the booster, suggesting that broad memory maintenance occurred. Computational filtering was required because FACS-sorted repertoires could contain abundant contaminating clonotypes from the bulk population. The secondary T-cell response was weaker than the primary response but faster, peaking on day 5 instead of day 15. A small share of clonotypes was detected in both CD4 and CD8 compartments, with the overlap likely arising from convergent recombination.

The CDR3 measures 15 amino acids from cysteine to phenylalanine. Solely the CDR3 DNA is kept, with 45 bases framed from the first base. Compared with germline, V lacks 6 bases and J lacks 4 bases; bases without a gene match: 11. CDR1 and CDR2, looked up from the germline V gene (reference sequence), are MNHEY and SMNVEV. This clonotype was observed a few times. Its antigen has not been determined. Base qualities are missing; no much larger clone stands one base away. The sample's treatment or condition label is to be understood as: live attenuated yellow fever vaccine strain. Two biological replicates of bulk PBMCs were collected at each blood-draw timepoint. PBMCs were isolated from peripheral blood using a standard Ficoll-Paque protocol. RNA was extracted with TriZol from bulk PBMCs, CD4 and CD8 fractions, and dextramer-positive and dextramer-negative fractions. TCR cDNA was synthesized by 5'RACE template switching, which introduced a universal primer site and unique molecular identifiers. Priming for cDNA synthesis came from both the TCR alpha and TCR beta constant segments. Library amplification involved two PCR steps, and the second step added sample barcodes and sequencing adapters. Libraries were sequenced on Illumina HiSeq 2500 (2x100 bp) or NovaSeq (2x150 bp). As for the authors' bioinformatics: MIGEC handled demultiplexing of reads and collapsing into UMI consensus sequences, while MiXCR performed V(D)J alignment. Vaccine-responding clonotypes were defined with edgeR using replicate PBMC samples, requiring FDR below 0.01 and a log2 fold change above 5 up to day 15. CD4 or CD8 identity was assigned to each bulk clonotype according to whether the clonotype was present at higher abundance in the sequenced CD4 repertoire or the sequenced CD8 repertoire. The raw public reads went through TCRdb reprocessing: fastp at Q25, MiXCR clone calling, in-frame beta chains kept. Duplicate CDR3 protein sequences are folded into a single record with the most common DNA and genes. V and J calls and clone size were set by TCRdb, not the authors. A total of 300,000 to 450,000 distinct CDR3 sequences appear in this sample, under 7.5% of them only once. Of the sample, about 15% is held by the ten largest clones.

This sequence uses TRBV27 and TRBJ2-7, and 8 bases in between align with TRBD2. This material consisted of PBMCs, taken 5 days after the yellow fever booster vaccination. The origin of this receptor is a man aged 25 to 40 who received the YFV17D yellow fever vaccine. This receptor has the CDR3 CASRRTGTRDYEQYF. The DNA reads TGTGCCAGCAGACGAACCGGGACTAGGGATTACGAGCAGTACTTC.